The 26 T cell receptor beta chains below were found in one sample sequenced in a study of T cells in Graves' hyperthyroidism and ophthalmopathy. Amplification of TCR beta CDR3 regions was performed using RNA transcripts as template. HTBI primers drove first-round RT-PCR of the TCR CDR3. TCRdb re-called the multiplex PCR reads through MiXCR, storing one row per CDR3 protein. The sample yields 530,000 or so distinct CDR3 sequences, under 20% seen once. The sequenced sample consisted of blood. Receptor source: a woman aged 18-29 years with Graves' ophthalmopathy.

About this clonotype: This may be a read error, as it is one base from a much larger clone. The rearrangement links TRBV29-1 to TRBJ2-7; D is ambiguous. Germline V gene sequence: CDR1 SQVTM, CDR2 ANQGSEA. V was clipped by 0 bases and J by 3 bases, with 15 bases between them. This CDR3 contains 15 residues. In DNA, the CDR3 is TGCAGCGTTGAAGATCGAGAAGGTAGGAGCTACGAGCAGTACTTC. It yields the protein CSVEDREGRSYEQYF.

This clonotype was picked up many times. The chain employs TRBV3-1 and TRBJ2-7; TRBD2 aligns across 10 bases. The V gene end was trimmed by 4 bases and the J gene end by 2 bases; junction bases not matched to a gene: 5. CDR3 length: 15 residues. CDR1 and CDR2 (germline): LGHDT, YNNKEL (reference sequence). DNA of the CDR3: TGTGCCAGCAGCCCACCAGGACTAGCGGCCTACGAGCAGTACTTC. It codes for CASSPPGLAAYEQYF.

A few counts support this clonotype. The CDR3 protein is CASSSGGGEAFF. The CDR3 nucleotides are TGTGCCAGCAGCTCAGGGGGGGGAGAAGCTTTCTTT. This chain joins TRBV5-8 and TRBJ1-1; TRBD1 agrees at 7 bases. The CDR3 is made up of 12 amino acids. In germline, CDR1 is SGHTS, CDR2 YDEGEE. Trimming cost V 3 bases and J 8 bases; bases outside gene matches: 4.

In its sample, this clonotype was seen a few times. This sequence joins TRBV19 and TRBJ2-1; D is unclear. The V end was cut by 1 base, the J end by 9 bases, with 13 bases between. Germline values: CDR1 LNHDA, CDR2 SQIVND (reference sequence). The CDR3 runs 14 residues. CDR3 amino acids: CASSIGSQSGEQFF. In DNA form, the CDR3 reads TGTGCCAGTAGTATAGGGTCCCAGTCCGGTGAGCAGTTCTTC.

This clonotype showed up just a few times. The V gene is TRBV4-1, the J gene TRBJ1-4; D ambiguous. Deletions cut 1 base from V and 2 bases from J, with 8 bases between. CDR3 length: 15 amino acids. Germline loops: CDR1 MGHRA, CDR2 YSYEKL. This chain's CDR3 is CASSQGWSTNEKLFF. The DNA of the CDR3 is TGCGCCAGCAGCCAAGGTTGGAGTACTAATGAAAAACTGTTTTTT.

This clonotype has at least ten counts. This chain uses TRBV7-2 with TRBJ2-7; a weak D match, TRBD2 (7 bases). This CDR3 has 14 amino acids. Germline loops: CDR1 SGHTA, CDR2 FQGNSA. Trimming cost V 5 bases and J 5 bases, with 16 bases left between them. CDR3 sequence reads: CASSAGGGAHEQYF. CDR3 coding DNA: TGTGCCAGCAGCGCCGGAGGGGGGGCCCACGAGCAGTACTTC.

The chain has TRBV2 and TRBJ2-3; D might be TRBD2 (6 bases). V was cut by 4 bases and J by 1 base, with 18 bases left in between. This CDR3 is 17 amino acids long. Germline CDR1 is SNHLY and CDR2 is FYNNEI. The DNA for the CDR3 is TGTGCCAGCAGTGCCATTTGGCGGGAAGTTGGCACAGATACGCAGTATTTT. Amino acid sequence: CASSAIWREVGTDTQYF.

The CDR3 is CASSMYVGNTEAFF. DNA for the CDR3: TGTGCCAGTAGTATGTATGTTGGGAACACTGAAGCTTTCTTT. The rearrangement links TRBV19 to TRBJ1-1; D not certain. V lost 3 bases to trimming and J lost 1 base, with 9 bases between them. The length of the CDR3 is 14 residues. Germline V lookup: CDR1 LNHDA, CDR2 SQIVND (reference sequence).

The CDR3 is CASSQIAGAYEQYF. CDR3 DNA: TGCGCCAGCAGCCAGATCGCAGGAGCCTACGAGCAGTACTTC. J is TRBJ2-7 and V is TRBV4-1; D gene uncertain. The germline gives CDR1 MGHRA, CDR2 YSYEKL. The CDR3 is 14 residues long. V dropped 3 bases and J dropped 2 bases, with 11 bases sitting between them.

This clonotype was seen only once. The genes are TRBV20-1 and TRBJ2-7; TRBD2 matches 10 bases. Trimming removed 6 bases from V and 6 bases from J; junction bases left unmatched: 8. Germline loops: CDR1 DFQATT, CDR2 SNEGSKA (reference sequence). The CDR3 has 13 amino acids. Here the CDR3 reads CSANPTSGPEQYF. In DNA, the CDR3 is TGCAGTGCCAACCCGACTAGCGGGCCCGAGCAGTACTTC.

The chain combines TRBV12-3 or TRBV12-4 with TRBJ2-5; TRBD1 is a possible D gene (6 bases). The V end lost 6 bases, the J end lost 4 bases, and 15 bases lay between the germline ends. The CDR3 consists of 14 residues. The CDR3 reads CASRGLQGTETQYF. CDR3 bases: TGTGCCAGCAGGGGATTACAGGGAACAGAGACCCAGTACTTC.

The table lists this clonotype with many counts. The chain employs TRBV12-3 or TRBV12-4 and TRBJ2-2; possibly TRBD1 for D (5 bases). The V end lost 2 bases, the J end lost 4 bases, and 8 bases lay between the germline ends. The length of the CDR3 is 14 residues. The CDR3 sequence: CASSLQGSTGELFF. CDR3 bases: TGTGCCAGCAGTTTACAGGGCAGCACCGGGGAGCTGTTTTTT.

This clonotype was seen more than once but under ten times. This chain uses TRBV18 with TRBJ1-5; D not certain. Germline-derived CDR1 and CDR2 are KGHSH and LQKENI. The CDR3 is 16 amino acids. V was pared by 1 base and J by 2 bases, with 12 bases between. The CDR3 DNA reads TGTGCCAGCTCACCACAGGGAAGAAGGGGCAATCAGCCCCAGCATTTT. Encoded protein: CASSPQGRRGNQPQHF. The variable domain in full, completed from reference TRBV18 and TRBJ1-5, reads NAGVMQNPRHLVRRRGQEARLRCSPMKGHSHVYWYRQLPEEGLKFMVYLQKENIIDESGMPKERFSAEFPKEGPSILRIQQVVRGDSAAYFCASSPQGRRGNQPQHFGDGTRLSIL.

This clonotype was observed at least ten times. The chain's CDR3 is CASSPAGSDGYTF. CDR3 bases: TGTGCCAGCTCACCAGCGGGGTCAGATGGCTACACCTTC. This sequence joins TRBV18 and TRBJ1-2, with D uncertain. Trimming cost V 2 bases and J 6 bases, with 10 bases left between them. The CDR3 contains 13 residues. Germline CDR1 reads KGHSH; CDR2 reads LQKENI.

The rearrangement links TRBV2 to TRBJ1-1; perhaps TRBD1 as D (5 bases). Trimming left V 9 bases short and J 6 bases short, with 14 bases between. The CDR3 runs 12 residues. The germline CDR1 and CDR2 sequences are SNHLY and FYNNEI. The CDR3: CARGMGGAEAFF. In DNA form, the CDR3 reads TGTGCCAGGGGGATGGGGGGGGCTGAAGCTTTCTTT.

The chain carries TRBV20-1 and TRBJ2-2; 8 bases map to TRBD2. Trimming removed 5 bases from V and 7 bases from J; junction bases left unmatched: 6. This CDR3 comprises 13 residues. Germline CDR1 is DFQATT and CDR2 is SNEGSKA (reference sequence). CDR3 DNA sequence: TGCAGTGCTCTCACCGGGACTAGCGGGGAGCTGTTTTTT. Residues: CSALTGTSGELFF.

The chain combines TRBV12-3 or TRBV12-4 with TRBJ2-4; possibly TRBD1 for D (5 bases). The V gene lost 2 bases and the J gene lost 6 bases, with 11 bases spanning the gap. The CDR3 consists of 14 residues. The CDR3 is CASSLLRQGNIQYF. For the CDR3, the DNA is TGTGCCAGCAGTTTACTTCGCCAGGGAAACATTCAGTACTTC.

V gene TRBV7-9 combines with J gene TRBJ2-7; 7 bases match TRBD2. The CDR3 runs to 21 residues. Germline V gene data show CDR1 as SEHNR and CDR2 as FQNEAQ (reference sequence). V gave up 8 bases and J gave up 0 bases; unmatched junction bases: 28. The CDR3 DNA follows: TGTGCCAGCCCTTGGAGGTTTGCATGCGGGGGTGCACCTCCGTGCTCCTACGAGCAGTACTTC. It is translated as CASPWRFACGGAPPCSYEQYF.

This clonotype was counted many times. Mismatch with germline at one junction end may stem from a read error. This sequence joins TRBV6-1 and TRBJ2-6; the match to TRBD2 covers 7 bases. The CDR3 runs 15 residues. Germline V CDR1 and CDR2: MNHNS, SASEGT. This CDR3 reads CASREAGSGANVLTF. For the CDR3, the DNA is TGTGCCAGCAGGGAAGCGGGGTCTGGGGCCAACGTCCTGACTTTC.

The rearrangement joins TRBV5-5 to TRBJ2-1; D perhaps matches TRBD1 (6 bases). Germline-derived CDR1 and CDR2 are SGHKS and YYEKEE (reference sequence). Between the trimmed V and J ends, which lost 4 bases and 6 bases, there was a span of 14 bases. This CDR3 is 14 amino acids long. CDR3 region: CASSPGARGNEQFF. The DNA of the CDR3 is TGTGCCAGCAGCCCAGGGGCAAGGGGCAATGAGCAGTTCTTC.

This clonotype was seen more than once but under ten times. V is TRBV7-6 and J is TRBJ2-7; 13 bases are shared with TRBD2. Germline CDR1 SGHVS, CDR2 FNYEAQ. The CDR3 is 15 amino acids. V dropped 5 bases and J dropped 3; count of bases not matched to a gene: 4. CDR3 sequence reads: CASSLGTSGDYEQYF. DNA for the CDR3: TGTGCCAGCAGCCTAGGGACTAGCGGGGACTACGAGCAGTACTTC.

This clonotype was found many times. V and J are TRBV28 and TRBJ2-1; TRBD1 might be the D (6 bases). Trimming cost V 6 bases and J 0 bases, with 9 bases left between them. This CDR3 comprises 14 residues. CDR1 and CDR2 (germline): MDHEN, SYDVKM. The DNA of the CDR3 is TGTGCCAGCAGCGGGACAAACTCCTACAATGAGCAGTTCTTC. This sequence encodes CASSGTNSYNEQFF.

The sample holds a few counts of this clonotype. The chain uses TRBV7-8 and TRBJ2-6, with D perhaps being TRBD1 or TRBD2 (5 bases each). CDR1 and CDR2 (germline): SGHVS, FQNEAQ. The CDR3 extends over 15 amino acids. The germline V and J ends were trimmed by 4 bases and 1 base, with 8 bases remaining between them. Written as DNA, the CDR3 is TGTGCCAGCAGCTGGGGACGGTCTGGGGCCAACGTCCTGACTTTC. Its translation is CASSWGRSGANVLTF.

This clonotype came up many times. The chain uses TRBV15 and TRBJ2-3; D remains ambiguous. Germline CDR1 LNHNV, CDR2 YYDKDF (reference sequence). Trimming took off 0 bases at V and 2 bases at J, with 12 bases between the two ends. The CDR3 is made up of 16 amino acids. CDR3 residues: CATSRDDVSATDTQYF. The CDR3 nucleotides are TGTGCCACCAGCAGAGATGACGTCTCCGCCACAGATACGCAGTATTTT. Using reference TRBV15 and TRBJ2-3 for the parts outside the CDR3, the full variable domain is DAMVIQNPRYQVTQFGKPVTLSCSQTLNHNVMYWYQQKSSQAPKLLFHYYDKDFNNEADTPDNFQSRRPNTSFCFLDIRSPGLGDTAMYLCATSRDDVSATDTQYFGPGTRLTVL.

This clonotype was counted many times. This chain uses TRBV28 with TRBJ1-1; D gene ambiguous. V gave up 2 bases and J gave up 4 bases, with 11 bases separating them. This CDR3 is built from 14 residues. Germline values: CDR1 MDHEN, CDR2 SYDVKM. CDR3 DNA sequence: TGTGCCAGCAGTTTAGGAGGGCTCGGCACTGAAGCTTTCTTT. This encodes CASSLGGLGTEAFF.

CDR3: CAWSVSWGVGYTF. The CDR3 region has the DNA TGTGCCTGGAGTGTATCGTGGGGGGTTGGCTACACCTTC. The J gene is TRBJ1-2, the V gene TRBV30, with D perhaps TRBD1 (5 bases). Trimming stripped 0 bases from V and 7 bases from J, with 12 bases between. Germline-derived CDR1 and CDR2 are GTSNPN and SVGIG (reference sequence). The length of the CDR3 is 13 residues. The full variable domain, with the rest looked up from reference TRBV30 and TRBJ1-2, is SQTIHQWPATLVQPVGSPLSLECTVEGTSNPNLYWYRQAAGRGLQLLFYSVGIGQISSEVPQNLSASRPQDRQFILSSKKLLLSDSGFYLCAWSVSWGVGYTFGSGTRLTVV.